These 23 T cell receptor beta chains share one sample of origin, sequenced in a study of molecular identifiers for immune sequencing clone quantification. TCRdb re-analysed the PCR reads in MiXCR, keeping a single row per CDR3 protein. The table shows about 12,000 distinct CDR3 sequences, with 16% occurring only once. What was sequenced was naive CD8+ T cells from blood, with Jurkat cell RNA spiked in. Indicated subset: FACS-sorted CD8+CD4-CCR7+CD45RA+ naive T cells. The receptors here all came from a human donor in good health. Some libraries in this study had Jurkat cell RNA spiked in.

This clonotype was detected ten times or more. The chain is built from TRBV24-1 and TRBJ2-3, with a possible D match to TRBD2 (6 bases). The CDR3 extends over 13 amino acids. The germline CDR1 and CDR2 sequences are KGHDR and SFDVKD. The V end lost 9 bases, the J end lost 0 bases, and 9 bases lay between the germline ends. The CDR3 bases are TGTGCCACCGCGGGAACTAGCACAGATACGCAGTATTTT. Its translation: CATAGTSTDTQYF.

Ten or more counts support this clonotype. This rearrangement joins TRBV5-1 to TRBJ1-1; a possible D gene is TRBD1 (6 bases). The CDR3 is made up of 13 amino acids. CDR1 and CDR2 from the germline V gene are SGHRS and YFSETQ. The V end lost 3 bases, the J end lost 4 bases, and 10 bases lay between the germline ends. As DNA, the CDR3 is TGCGCCAGCAGCTGGGCAGGGGTCACTGAAGCTTTCTTT. Translating it yields CASSWAGVTEAFF.

Turning to this clonotype: Possible read error: a much larger clone is one base away. This sequence joins TRBV18 and TRBJ1-1; 9 bases are shared with TRBD1. Germline CDR1 reads KGHSH; CDR2 reads LQKENI. CDR3 size: 15 residues. The CDR3: CAGSPETRDRAEAFF. CDR3 coding DNA: TGTGCCGGCTCACCAGAAACCCGGGACAGGGCTGAAGCTTTCTTT. The full variable domain, its missing parts supplied by reference TRBV18 and TRBJ1-1, is NAGVMQNPRHLVRRRGQEARLRCSPMKGHSHVYWYRQLPEEGLKFMVYLQKENIIDESGMPKERFSAEFPKEGPSILRIQQVVRGDSAAYFCAGSPETRDRAEAFFGQGTRLTVV.

This clonotype has ten or more counts. The J gene is TRBJ2-2, the V gene TRBV2, with D possibly being TRBD2 (6 bases). CDR3 length: 16 amino acids. Germline-derived CDR1 and CDR2 are SNHLY and FYNNEI. V was trimmed by 3 bases and J by 2 bases, leaving 13 bases between them. CDR3 residues: CASSESWDFNTGELFF. In nucleotides, the CDR3 is TGTGCCAGCAGTGAGTCGTGGGACTTCAACACCGGGGAGCTGTTTTTT.

By proportion, this clonotype is medium-sized. J is TRBJ2-3 and V is TRBV7-9, with D possibly matching TRBD1 (8 bases). The CDR3 covers 15 residues. The germline gives CDR1 SEHNR, CDR2 FQNEAQ (reference sequence). V was shortened by 7 bases and J by 5 bases, with 19 bases between the two germline ends. CDR3 loop: CASTLPAGQEDTQYF. Here the CDR3 DNA reads TGTGCCAGCACGTTGCCAGCGGGACAGGAAGATACGCAGTATTTT. The full variable domain, completed using reference TRBV7-9 and TRBJ2-3, is DTGVSQNPRHKITKRGQNVTFRCDPISEHNRLYWYRQTLGQGPEFLTYFQNEAQLEKSRLLSDRFSAERPKGSFSTLEIQRTEQGDSAMYLCASTLPAGQEDTQYFGPGTRLTVL.

CDR3 sequence (DNA): TGTGCCAGCAGCTACGAGGGGTGGGATGAGCAGTTCTTC. Amino acids: CASSYEGWDEQFF. The chain is built from TRBV11-2 and TRBJ2-1, with D perhaps given as TRBD1 or TRBD2 (5 bases each). The CDR3 is made up of 13 amino acids. Germline CDR1 SGHAT, CDR2 FQNNGV. Trimming pared 4 bases from V and 8 bases from J, leaving 12 bases between.

This clonotype was observed at least ten times. The gene calls are TRBV19 and TRBJ2-1; TRBD1 might be the D (6 bases). There are 12 residues in the CDR3. Germline V gene data show CDR1 as LNHDA and CDR2 as SQIVND (reference sequence). V lost 8 bases, J lost 6 bases, and 11 bases lay in between. CDR3 amino acids: CASRTGFNEQFF. The CDR3 nucleotides are TGTGCCAGTCGAACAGGGTTCAATGAGCAGTTCTTC.

The chain links TRBV19 to TRBJ2-1, with D unresolved. The CDR3 length is 16 residues. V was trimmed by 1 base and J by 0 bases, leaving 10 bases between them. In germline, CDR1 is LNHDA, CDR2 SQIVND (reference sequence). As DNA, the CDR3 is TGTGCCAGTAGTATAGTCACAGCGAGCTCCTACAATGAGCAGTTCTTC. Translation: CASSIVTASSYNEQFF.

By sample share, this clonotype is medium-sized. Here the CDR3 reads CASSSPWGPNTEAFF. The CDR3 bases are TGTGCCAGCAGTTCCCCCTGGGGGCCGAACACTGAAGCTTTCTTT. This chain connects TRBV6-2 or TRBV6-3 to TRBJ1-1, with TRBD1 as a possible D gene (6 bases). The V gene's germline CDR1 is MNHEY and CDR2 SVGEGT. This CDR3 has 15 amino acids. Trimming removed 4 bases from V and 1 base from J, with 13 bases in between.

This clonotype was picked up many times. V and J are TRBV24-1 and TRBJ2-3; 8 bases align to TRBD1. Germline loops: CDR1 KGHDR, CDR2 SFDVKD. The CDR3 runs to 15 residues. Germline trimming cut 0 bases from V and 4 bases from J; bases unmatched to any gene: 2. CDR3 sequence (DNA): TGTGCCACCAGTGATTTGCAGGGGGCCGCAGATACGCAGTATTTT. Protein: CATSDLQGAADTQYF.

This clonotype is labeled as medium-sized. V is TRBV7-6 and J is TRBJ2-2; 8 bases agree with TRBD1. The J segment lost 4 bases and the V segment lost 3 bases, leaving 4 bases of the junction unmatched. The CDR3 consists of 15 residues. Germline V gene lookup returns CDR1 SGHVS and CDR2 FNYEAQ. CDR3: CASSFRGPGTGELFF. CDR3 in DNA: TGTGCCAGCAGCTTCAGGGGGCCGGGCACCGGGGAGCTGTTTTTT.

This clonotype has only a few counts. The chain links TRBV28 to TRBJ2-1; TRBD2 might be the D (6 bases). Germline CDR1 is MDHEN and CDR2 is SYDVKM. The V end was cut by 6 bases, the J end by 3 bases, with 12 bases between. The CDR3 has 14 residues. The CDR3 sequence: CASSPGGNYNEQFF. The CDR3 coding sequence is TGTGCCAGCAGCCCCGGCGGGAACTACAATGAGCAGTTCTTC.

Concerning this clonotype: A much larger clone sits a single nucleotide away, making a read error possible. The CDR3 loop is CASSQDPGNTRELFF. CDR3 nucleotide sequence: TGCGCCAGCAGCCAAGATCCCGGGAACACCCGGGAGCTGTTTTTT. V is TRBV4-3 and J is TRBJ2-2; the D gene is possibly TRBD2 (5 bases). The CDR3 has 15 residues. Germline CDR1 reads LGHNA; CDR2 reads YSLEER.

This clonotype is medium-sized within its sample. The chain couples TRBV24-1 to TRBJ2-3; TRBD2 is a possible D gene (6 bases). This CDR3 contains 15 residues. The germline V gene has CDR1 KGHDR and CDR2 SFDVKD. Between the trimmed V and J ends, which lost 4 bases and 8 bases, there was a span of 18 bases. In DNA form, the CDR3 reads TGTGCCACCAGTGACCCTAGCGTCAGCGGCCCTACGCAGTATTTT. Protein product: CATSDPSVSGPTQYF.

This clonotype is labeled medium-sized. V is TRBV5-4 and J is TRBJ2-7; TRBD2 matches at 9 bases. Trimming took 1 base from V and 4 from J; bases not matched to a gene: 6. The germline V gene has CDR1 SGHNT and CDR2 YYREEE (reference sequence). The CDR3 spans 15 residues. The CDR3 DNA reads TGTGCCAGCAGCTTGCCCCTGCGGGAGGGGTACGAGCAGTACTTC. Translation gives CASSLPLREGYEQYF. The full variable domain, its missing parts supplied by reference TRBV5-4 and TRBJ2-7, is ETGVTQSPTHLIKTRGQQVTLRCSSQSGHNTVSWYQQALGQGPQFIFQYYREEENGRGNFPPRFSGLQFPNYSSELNVNALELDDSALYLCASSLPLREGYEQYFGPGTRLTVT.

This clonotype was seen many times. V and J are TRBV28 and TRBJ2-2; TRBD1 is a possible D gene (6 bases). CDR1 and CDR2 (germline): MDHEN, SYDVKM. Trimming stripped 6 bases from V and 3 bases from J, with 17 bases between. This CDR3 contains 16 residues. CDR3 amino acids: CASRTYREQDTGELFF. The CDR3 DNA sequence: TGTGCCAGCAGAACATACAGGGAGCAGGACACCGGGGAGCTGTTTTTT.

This clonotype was recorded at least ten times. The chain carries TRBV28 and TRBJ1-2, with a possible D match to TRBD1 (5 bases). The germline V and J ends were trimmed by 5 bases and 6 bases, with 19 bases remaining between them. Germline values: CDR1 MDHEN, CDR2 SYDVKM. The CDR3 is 15 amino acids. CDR3 region: CASSPISAGSHGYTF. DNA of the CDR3: TGTGCCAGCAGTCCCATTTCGGCAGGGTCCCATGGCTACACCTTC.

This clonotype is classed as medium-sized. V and J are TRBV30 and TRBJ2-1; TRBD2 aligns across 8 bases. V shed 2 bases and J 8 bases; nucleotides not matched to a gene: 20. Germline lookup yields CDR1 GTSNPN and CDR2 SVGIG (reference sequence). The length of the CDR3 is 18 residues. For the CDR3, the DNA is TGTGCCTGGAGTATCATTAGCGGGACTGGATATTTGGGGGATGAGCAGTTCTTC. It translates to CAWSIISGTGYLGDEQFF.

By proportion, this clonotype is medium-sized. The chain is built from TRBV6-5 and TRBJ2-7; 9 nucleotides agree with TRBD2. CDR3 length: 18 amino acids. CDR1 MNHEY and CDR2 SVGAGI come from the germline V gene. Germline trimming cut 0 bases from V and 4 bases from J; bases unmatched to any gene: 13. The CDR3 is CASSYSPQNSGGEYEQYF. The CDR3 bases are TGTGCCAGCAGTTACTCACCCCAAAATAGCGGGGGAGAATACGAGCAGTACTTC.

Note on this clonotype: The CDR3 ends on some other residue instead of the conserved phenylalanine or tryptophan, so this is likely a read error. The chain has TRBV4-3 and TRBJ2-5; 8 bases fit TRBD1. The germline V gene encodes CDR1 LGHNA and CDR2 YSLEER. Trimming at V came to 1 base and at J to 4 bases, leaving 5 bases not matched to a gene. The CDR3 covers 15 residues. The CDR3 reads CASSQGTGFRETQYL. The CDR3 DNA follows: TGCGCCAGCAGCCAAGGGACAGGGTTTCGAGAGACCCAGTACCTC.

This clonotype is medium-sized within its sample. The chain uses TRBV4-1 and TRBJ2-7; D ambiguous. V dropped 1 base and J dropped 3 bases, with 10 bases sitting between them. The length of the CDR3 is 14 residues. Germline assignment: CDR1 MGHRA and CDR2 YSYEKL. For the CDR3, the DNA is TGCGCCAGCAGCCAAGTGGGCGGTTTCTACGAGCAGTACTTC. Translated: CASSQVGGFYEQYF.

In regard to this clonotype: One end of the junction does not line up with germline, which may come from a read error. The J gene is TRBJ2-3, the V gene TRBV6-2 or TRBV6-3, with D maybe TRBD2 (6 bases). There are 15 residues in the CDR3. Germline loops: CDR1 MNHEY, CDR2 SVGEGT. The CDR3 nucleotides are TGTACCAGCAGCCCGCCGGCGGGACTTTCGGATACGCAGTATTTT. This translates into CTSSPPAGLSDTQYF.

By share of the sample, this clonotype is medium-sized (0.01 to 0.1%). V gene TRBV14 combines with J gene TRBJ1-4; D is ambiguous. This CDR3 comprises 16 residues. Per the germline V gene, CDR1 is SGHDN and CDR2 is FVKESK. Trimming removed 4 bases at V and 0 bases at J, with 12 bases between. The CDR3: CASSPESPATNEKLFF. The DNA of the CDR3 is TGTGCCAGCAGCCCGGAAAGCCCGGCAACTAATGAAAAACTGTTTTTT.